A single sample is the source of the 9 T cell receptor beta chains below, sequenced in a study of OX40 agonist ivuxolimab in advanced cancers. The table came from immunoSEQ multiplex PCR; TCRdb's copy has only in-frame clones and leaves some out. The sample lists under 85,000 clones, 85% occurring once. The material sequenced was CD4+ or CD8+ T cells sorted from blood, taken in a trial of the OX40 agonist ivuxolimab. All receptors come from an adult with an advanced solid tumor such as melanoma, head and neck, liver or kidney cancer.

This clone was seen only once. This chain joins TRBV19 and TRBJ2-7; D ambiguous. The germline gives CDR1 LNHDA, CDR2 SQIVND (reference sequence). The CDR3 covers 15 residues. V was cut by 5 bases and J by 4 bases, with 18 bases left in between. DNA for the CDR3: TGTGCCAGTAGTCTGGACCATCTAAATCTATACGAGCAGTACTTC. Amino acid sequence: CASSLDHLNLYEQYF.

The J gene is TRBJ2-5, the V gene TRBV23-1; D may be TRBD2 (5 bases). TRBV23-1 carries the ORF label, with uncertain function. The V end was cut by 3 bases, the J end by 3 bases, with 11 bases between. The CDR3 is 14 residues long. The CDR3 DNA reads TGCGCCAGCAGTCATTTTCGAGGGAAAGAGACCCAGTACTTC. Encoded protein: CASSHFRGKETQYF.

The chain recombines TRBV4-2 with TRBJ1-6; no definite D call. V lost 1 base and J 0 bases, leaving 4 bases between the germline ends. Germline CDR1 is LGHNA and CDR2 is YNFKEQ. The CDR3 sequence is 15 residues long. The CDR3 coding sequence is TGTGCCAGCAGCCAAGTGAACTCCTATAATTCACCCCTCCACTTT. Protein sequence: CASSQVNSYNSPLHF.

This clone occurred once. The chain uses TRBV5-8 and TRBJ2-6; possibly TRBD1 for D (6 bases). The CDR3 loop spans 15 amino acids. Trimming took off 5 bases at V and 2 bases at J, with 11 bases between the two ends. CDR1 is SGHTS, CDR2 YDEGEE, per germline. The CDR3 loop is CASRIYRAGANVLTF. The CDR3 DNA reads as TGTGCCAGCAGGATCTACAGGGCTGGGGCCAACGTCCTGACTTTC.

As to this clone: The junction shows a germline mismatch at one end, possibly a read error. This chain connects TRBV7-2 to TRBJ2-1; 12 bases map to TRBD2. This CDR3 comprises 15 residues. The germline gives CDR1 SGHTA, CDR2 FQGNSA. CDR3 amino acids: CASSPSGRAYNEQFF. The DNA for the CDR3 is TGTGCCAGCAGCCCTAGCGGGAGGGCCTATAATGAGCAGTTCTTC.

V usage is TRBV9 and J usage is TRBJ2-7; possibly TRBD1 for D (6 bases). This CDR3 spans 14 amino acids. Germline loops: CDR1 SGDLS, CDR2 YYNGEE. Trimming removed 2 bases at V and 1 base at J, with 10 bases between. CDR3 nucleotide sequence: TGTGCCAGCAGCGTGCAGGGGCATTCCTACGAGCAGTACTTC. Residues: CASSVQGHSYEQYF.

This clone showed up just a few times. The CDR3, as DNA: TGTGCCAGCAGGATCGCAGGGGGCGCATACGAGCAGTACTTC. Translation gives CASRIAGGAYEQYF. The genes are TRBV28 and TRBJ2-7; 8 nucleotides line up with TRBD1. Trimming cost V 6 bases and J 4 bases; bases outside gene matches: 8. From germline, CDR1 is MDHEN and CDR2 SYDVKM. This CDR3 spans 14 amino acids.

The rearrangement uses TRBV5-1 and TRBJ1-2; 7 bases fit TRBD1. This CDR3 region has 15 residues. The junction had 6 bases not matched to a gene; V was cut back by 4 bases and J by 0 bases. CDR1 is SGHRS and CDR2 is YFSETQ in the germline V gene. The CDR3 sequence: CASSPGTVPNYGYTF. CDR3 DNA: TGCGCCAGCAGCCCGGGGACAGTTCCTAACTATGGCTACACCTTC.

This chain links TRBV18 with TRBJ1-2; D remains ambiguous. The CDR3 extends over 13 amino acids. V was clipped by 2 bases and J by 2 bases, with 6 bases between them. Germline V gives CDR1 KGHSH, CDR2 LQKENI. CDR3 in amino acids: CASSPERNYGYTF. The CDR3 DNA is TGTGCCAGCTCACCAGAGAGGAACTATGGCTACACCTTC.